A selection of T cell receptor beta chains follows, all from one sample in a study of blood T cells in healthy people across ages. TCRdb reanalysed the 5' RACE reads using MiXCR and keeps one entry per CDR3 protein. The table lists around 940,000 distinct CDR3 sequences, roughly 51% of them singletons. Sequencing was done on a sample of blood. The receptors originated from a woman in her sixties or seventies in good health. CDR3s include the opening cysteine and the closing phenylalanine or tryptophan. Fields, in order: V gene, J gene, CDR3 length, D gene, clone size, CDR3 DNA, CDR3 protein. D genes are given only for firm matches. Rows may omit the clone size; those that give it use once, few, many or a size class.

TRBV5-1	TRBJ2-1	15	NA	NA	TGCGCCAGCTCCCCGGACGCAAGCTCCTACAATGAGCAGTTCTTC	CASSPDASSYNEQFF
TRBV7-9	TRBJ2-7	13	NA	few	TGTGCCAGCAGCTCCCCACCGCACGGGGAGCAGTACTTC	CASSSPPHGEQYF
TRBV20-1	TRBJ2-3	14	NA	NA	TGCAGTGCTAGCGGCGGAGAGGGAGCAGATACGCAGTATTTT	CSASGGEGADTQYF
TRBV20-1	TRBJ2-4	16	TRBD2	NA	TGCAGTGCTGAGGCGGGAGGTTGGTTAGCCAAAAACATTCAGTACTTC	CSAEAGGWLAKNIQYF
TRBV6-4	TRBJ2-7	15	TRBD1	NA	TGTGCCAGCAGTGACTCAGGGGGCTCCTACAATGAGCAGTACTTC	CASSDSGGSYNEQYF
TRBV29-1	TRBJ2-7	13	NA	NA	TGCAGCGTTGAAGGGGACTCCGCTAGTGAGCAGTACTTC	CSVEGDSASEQYF
TRBV25-1	TRBJ2-1	13	TRBD2	NA	TGTGCCAGCAGTGCAGTGGGAGGGAATGAGCAGTTCTTC	CASSAVGGNEQFF
TRBV6-2/TRBV6-3	TRBJ1-6	19	TRBD1	NA	TGTGCCAGCAGGACCCATTGGGGACAGCTGAGCTCCTATAAGTCACCCCTCCACTTT	CASRTHWGQLSSYKSPLHF
TRBV7-2	TRBJ1-5	15	NA	NA	TGTGCCAGCAGCCCTATGGCCGAGGGAGGACAGCCCCAGCATTTT	CASSPMAEGGQPQHF
TRBV28	TRBJ2-3	17	TRBD2	NA	TGTGCTAGCTATGGCTGGCGGGAGGGGAGGGACACAGATACGCAGTATTTT	CASYGWREGRDTDTQYF
TRBV4-3	TRBJ2-4	14	NA	NA	TGCGCCAGCAGCCCCTCCTTGTACGGATACATTCAGTACTTC	CASSPSLYGYIQYF
TRBV4-1	TRBJ1-6	17	NA	NA	TGCGCCAGCAGCCGAACAGCACAGAGCTCCTATAATTCACCCCTCCACTTT	CASSRTAQSSYNSPLHF
TRBV7-2	TRBJ2-7	15	NA	NA	TGTGCCAGCAGTCTATTCCCAGCGGCCACCTACGAGCAGTACTTC	CASSLFPAATYEQYF
TRBV12-3/TRBV12-4	TRBJ1-5	16	NA	NA	TGTGCCAGCAGTTTTTCGACAGTCTCGGGGAATCAGCCCCAGCATTTT	CASSFSTVSGNQPQHF
TRBV4-1	TRBJ2-7	12	NA	NA	TGCGCCAGCAGCCCCAGGGGAGAGGAGCAGTACTTC	CASSPRGEEQYF
TRBV20-1	TRBJ2-3	11	NA	NA	TGCAGTGCTACTGGGTCAGATACGCAGTATTTT	CSATGSDTQYF
TRBV4-3	TRBJ1-4	14	NA	few	TGCGCCAGCAGCCACGGGACACAAAATGAAAAACTGTTTTTT	CASSHGTQNEKLFF
TRBV7-9	TRBJ2-7	13	NA	NA	TGTGCCATCGACCGGGACGTCGCCTACGAGCAGTACTTC	CAIDRDVAYEQYF
TRBV12-3/TRBV12-4	TRBJ2-1	15	TRBD1	NA	TGTGCCAGCAGTTTCAGGGCAGGGGGCAAGTATGAGCAGTTCTTC	CASSFRAGGKYEQFF
TRBV12-3/TRBV12-4	TRBJ2-7	15	TRBD2	NA	TGTGCCAGCACCAGGGGACTAGCGGGAACCTACGAGCAGTACTTC	CASTRGLAGTYEQYF
TRBV7-2	TRBJ2-3	13	NA	NA	TGTGCCAGCAGCTTGGGGGAACGAGATACGCAGTATTTT	CASSLGERDTQYF
TRBV12-3/TRBV12-4	TRBJ1-2	14	NA	NA	TGTGCCAGCAGTTTTGGGGGCGGGAACTATGGCTACACCTTC	CASSFGGGNYGYTF
TRBV29-1	TRBJ1-2	10	NA	many	TGCAGCGTTTTTAGCTATGGCTACACCTTC	CSVFSYGYTF
TRBV12-3/TRBV12-4	TRBJ2-1	19	TRBD2	NA	TGTGCCAGCAGTTTTATCCTAGCGGGAATCGTGGGGTCCTACAATGAGCAGTTCTTC	CASSFILAGIVGSYNEQFF
TRBV7-9	TRBJ2-3	17	TRBD1	NA	TGTGCCAGCAGCTCCTCTGGCGGGACAGGAAGCACAGATACGCAGTATTTT	CASSSSGGTGSTDTQYF
TRBV12-3/TRBV12-4	TRBJ2-3	11	NA	few	TGTGCCAGCGGGATCCCAGATACGCAGTATTTT	CASGIPDTQYF
TRBV5-6	TRBJ2-4	18	NA	few	TGTGCCAGCAGCTACGTAACGCAGGACACACTAGCCAAAAACATTCAGTACTTC	CASSYVTQDTLAKNIQYF
TRBV20-1	TRBJ1-6	13	NA	few	TGCAGTGCTAGAGTAGGCAGGGCCTCACCCCTCCACTTT	CSARVGRASPLHF
TRBV5-1	TRBJ2-1	15	TRBD1	many	TGTGCCAGCAGCTCAGGACAGGGCTCCTACAATGAGCAGTTCTTC	CASSSGQGSYNEQFF
TRBV12-3/TRBV12-4	TRBJ1-2	15	TRBD1	NA	TGTGCCAGCAGCACAAGACAGGGGGCATGGAGTGGCTACACCTTC	CASSTRQGAWSGYTF
TRBV4-2	TRBJ2-5	15	TRBD2	NA	TGTGCCAGCAGCCAATTGGGACTAGCCGTGGAGACCCAGTACTTC	CASSQLGLAVETQYF
TRBV5-1	TRBJ1-2	12	TRBD1	few	TGCGCCAGCAGCACCCAGACAGGGATCTACACCTTC	CASSTQTGIYTF
TRBV5-1	TRBJ2-1	16	TRBD2	NA	TGCGCCAGCAGCACAACAACGGGGGGCTCCTACAATGAGCAGTTCTTC	CASSTTTGGSYNEQFF
TRBV2	TRBJ2-7	16	NA	NA	TGTGCCAGCAGTGGACAATGGTACAGCCTCTCCTACGAGCAGTACTTC	CASSGQWYSLSYEQYF
TRBV27	TRBJ2-5	13	NA	NA	TGTGCCAGCAGATTGTCGTACCAAGAGACCCAGTACTTC	CASRLSYQETQYF
TRBV14	TRBJ2-2	17	NA	NA	TGTGCCAGCAGCCAAGAGGGCAGACGGCCGAACACCGGGGAGCTGTTTTTT	CASSQEGRRPNTGELFF
TRBV6-1	TRBJ1-5	11	NA	NA	TGTGCCAGCAGTGAGCATCAGCCCCAGCATTTT	CASSEHQPQHF
TRBV9	TRBJ1-2	14	NA	NA	TGTGCCAGCAGCGTAGCCCAGGGGTCTGATGGCTACACCTTC	CASSVAQGSDGYTF
TRBV27	TRBJ2-6	16	NA	few	TGTGCCAGCAGGGAATACTCGGCCTCTGGGGCCAACGTCCTGACTTTC	CASREYSASGANVLTF
TRBV3-1	TRBJ1-2	15	TRBD1	NA	TGTGCCAGCAGCCAGGGACAGGGGTGGAACTATGGCTACACCTTC	CASSQGQGWNYGYTF
TRBV20-1	TRBJ1-6	16	NA	once	TGCAGTGCTGCCCGAAAAAGACAGTTAGTCGGGTCACCCCTCCACTTT	CSAARKRQLVGSPLHF
TRBV10-3	TRBJ1-1	15	TRBD1	few	TGTGCCATCAGTGAGTCCGGGACAGTGAACACTGAAGCTTTCTTT	CAISESGTVNTEAFF
TRBV20-1	TRBJ2-1	17	NA	NA	TGCAGTGCTAGAGATGTCAGGGGTTCGATGTCCTACAATGAGCAGTTCTTC	CSARDVRGSMSYNEQFF
TRBV29-1	TRBJ2-1	16	NA	few	TGCAGCGTTGAACTGTCAAAGGGAAAATACTACAATGAGCAGTTTTTC	CSVELSKGKYYNEQFF
TRBV29-1	TRBJ1-2	13	NA	many	TGCAGCGCCGGGGTCCGGGCTAACTATGGCTACACCTTC	CSAGVRANYGYTF
TRBV7-9	TRBJ1-1	12	NA	NA	TGTGCCAGCAGCTTGTGGAACACTGAAGCTTTCTTT	CASSLWNTEAFF
TRBV5-1	TRBJ2-6	16	NA	NA	TGCGCCAGCAGCTTGGCGGAGGGAACAGGGGCCAACGTCCTGACTTTC	CASSLAEGTGANVLTF
TRBV25-1	TRBJ2-7	14	TRBD2	NA	TGTGCCAGCAGGACTAGCGGGAGCCTCGGCGAGCAGTACTTC	CASRTSGSLGEQYF
TRBV7-7	TRBJ2-7	15	NA	few	TGTGCCAGCAGCTTAGTGGAGGGAGGTATCAACGAGCAGTACTTC	CASSLVEGGINEQYF
TRBV5-1	TRBJ2-7	15	NA	NA	TGCGCCAGCAGCTTTGACCCGTACGACTCCTACGAGCAGTACTTC	CASSFDPYDSYEQYF
TRBV30	TRBJ2-5	13	NA	NA	TGTGCCTGGAGTGTAAATTCAGGAGAGACCCAGTACTTC	CAWSVNSGETQYF
TRBV28	TRBJ2-4	14	NA	many	TGTGCCAGCAACCCCGGACCCCTCGGGGACATTCAGTACTTC	CASNPGPLGDIQYF